This TCR beta chain was identified during a study of shared clonotypes between healthy human individuals. Per the germline V gene, CDR1 is MDHEN and CDR2 is SYDVKM. V lost 7 bases and J 0 bases, leaving 25 bases between the germline ends. The CDR3 extends over 19 amino acids. The naive CD8 population came from CD45RO-negative cells selected for CCR7, without terminally differentiated effector memory CD45RA+ cells. Assay: immunoSEQ multiplex PCR; the TCRdb copy retains only in-frame clones and omits some. The sample shows over 750,000 clones, 96% of them seen only once. The TCR was taken from a man between 25 and 39 years old in good health. The sample comprised naive CD8+ T cells sorted from blood. This rearrangement joins TRBV28 to TRBJ1-3; D not resolved. The CDR3 DNA reads TGTGCCAGCACCACAATCGTAAAGGGCGGATTAACCTCTGGAAACACCATATATTTT. Its protein is CASTTIVKGGLTSGNTIYF. Based on the CDR3 plus reference TRBV28 and TRBJ1-3, the full variable domain is DVKVTQSSRYLVKRTGEKVFLECVQDMDHENMFWYRQDPGLGLRLIYFSYDVKMKEKGDIPEGYSVSREKKERFSLILESASTNQTSMYLCASTTIVKGGLTSGNTIYFGEGSWLTVV.